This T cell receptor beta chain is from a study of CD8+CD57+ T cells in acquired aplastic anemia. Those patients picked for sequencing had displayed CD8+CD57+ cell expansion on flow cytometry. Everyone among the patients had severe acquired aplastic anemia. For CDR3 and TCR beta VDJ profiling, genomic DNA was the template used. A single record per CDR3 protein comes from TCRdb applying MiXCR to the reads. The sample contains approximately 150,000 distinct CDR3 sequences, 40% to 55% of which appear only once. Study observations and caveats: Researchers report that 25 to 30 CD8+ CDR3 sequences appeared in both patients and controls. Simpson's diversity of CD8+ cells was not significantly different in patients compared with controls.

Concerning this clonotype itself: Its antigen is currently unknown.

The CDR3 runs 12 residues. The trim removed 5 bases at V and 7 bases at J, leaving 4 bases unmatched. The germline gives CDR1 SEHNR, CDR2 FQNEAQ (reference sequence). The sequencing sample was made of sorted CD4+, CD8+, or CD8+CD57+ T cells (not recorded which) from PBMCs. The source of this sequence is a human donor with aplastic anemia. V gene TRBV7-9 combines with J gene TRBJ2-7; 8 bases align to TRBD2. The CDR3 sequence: CASSRGGNEQYF. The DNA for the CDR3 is TGTGCCAGCAGCCGGGGGGGAAATGAGCAGTACTTC.